This T cell receptor beta chain was documented in a study of blood T cells in healthy people across ages. The CDR3 sequence is 14 residues long. Deletions cut 4 bases from V and 0 bases from J, with 9 bases between. Germline CDR1 SNHLY, CDR2 FYNNEI. This clonotype was counted a few times. A second PCR of 7 to 11 cycles used a sample-barcoded 5' primer and a J-beta primer mix. Using its own MiXCR run on the 5' RACE reads, TCRdb lists one record per CDR3 protein. This sample has around 1.7 million distinct CDR3 sequences, with roughly 30% found just once. The receptor was derived from a woman aged 30 to 39 in good health. The chain combines TRBV2 with TRBJ1-1; unclear D gene. Material: blood. CDR3 sequence reads: CASSGQTMNTEAFF. The CDR3 coding sequence is TGTGCCAGCAGTGGGCAGACTATGAACACTGAAGCTTTCTTT.